Listed below are T cell receptor beta chains from one sample, sequenced in a study of a mutant IDH1 vaccine in newly diagnosed glioma. Clones were sequenced by immunoSEQ multiplex PCR, and TCRdb holds only the in-frame ones, with some missing. The repertoire holds 15,000 or so clones, more than 65% seen once, with approximately 9.1% in the top ten. This sample comprised PBMCs, obtained from a glioma patient treated with radiotherapy, temozolomide or both. All receptors derive from a man aged 35-49 years with glioma. The CDR3 runs from the conserved cysteine through the conserved F or W. The D gene is left open where the match is weak. For some rows the clone size is stated as once, few or many, or as a class when expanded; others skip it.

d_gene	abundance	len	v_gene	j_gene	CDR3aa	CDR3nt
TRBD1	NA	15	TRBV9	TRBJ1-1	CASSVEEGTVSEAFF	TGTGCCAGCAGCGTAGAGGAGGGGACAGTAAGTGAAGCTTTCTTT
TRBD2	few	15	TRBV19	TRBJ2-7	CASSGGLAGLNEQYF	TGTGCCAGTAGTGGGGGACTAGCGGGATTGAACGAGCAGTACTTC
TRBD1	NA	13	TRBV10-1	TRBJ1-5	CASSRTGDQPQHF	TGCGCCAGCAGTAGGACAGGGGATCAGCCCCAGCATTTT
NA	NA	15	TRBV9	TRBJ2-1	CASSAGTVAYNEQFF	TGTGCCAGCAGCGCCGGGACTGTGGCCTACAATGAGCAGTTCTTC
NA	NA	17	TRBV9	TRBJ1-2	CASSVVTLAGGGRGYTF	TGTGCCAGCAGCGTAGTAACCCTGGCTGGCGGGGGGCGAGGCTACACCTTC
NA	once	18	TRBV11-2	TRBJ2-1	CASSFPFRRAGVHNEQFF	TGTGCCAGCAGCTTCCCCTTCCGACGGGCAGGGGTGCACAATGAGCAGTTCTTC
NA	NA	14	TRBV7-2	TRBJ1-5	CASSLGRLNQPQHF	TGTGCCAGCAGCTTAGGCAGACTCAATCAGCCCCAGCATTTT
NA	NA	13	TRBV5-6	TRBJ1-5	CASSLSGNQPQHF	TGTGCCAGCAGCTTGTCCGGCAATCAGCCCCAGCATTTT
NA	NA	14	TRBV30	TRBJ1-5	CAWSVLNSNQPQHF	TGTGCCTGGAGTGTACTGAATAGCAATCAGCCCCAGCATTTT
NA	few	15	TRBV2	TRBJ1-1	CASSDYRNMATEAFF	TGTGCCAGCAGTGATTATAGGAATATGGCTACTGAAGCTTTCTTT
TRBD1	NA	15	TRBV5-1	TRBJ1-4	CASSHGQGAAEKLFF	TGCGCCAGCAGCCACGGACAGGGGGCCGCGGAAAAACTGTTTTTT
NA	NA	16	TRBV15	TRBJ2-4	CATSRVGTLTKNIQYF	TGTGCCACCAGCAGAGTGGGAACCCTAACCAAAAACATTCAGTACTTC
NA	NA	13	TRBV27	TRBJ2-7	CASSPTSLSEQYF	TGTGCCAGCAGTCCCACCTCCCTATCCGAGCAGTACTTC
NA	NA	13	TRBV29-1	TRBJ1-2	CSALGGDGYGYTF	TGCAGCGCCCTGGGGGGGGACGGGTATGGCTACACCTTC
NA	NA	13	TRBV30	TRBJ2-1	CAWSDAPHNEQFF	TGTGCCTGGAGTGACGCCCCTCACAATGAGCAGTTCTTC
NA	NA	18	TRBV4-1	TRBJ2-3	CASSQDGARDSSTDTQYF	TGCGCCAGCAGCCAAGATGGGGCCCGGGACTCTAGCACAGATACGCAGTATTTT
NA	NA	15	TRBV5-6	TRBJ1-2	CASSPNGGLNYGYTF	TGTGCCAGCAGCCCTAACGGGGGTCTGAACTATGGCTACACCTTC
TRBD2	NA	15	TRBV13	TRBJ2-3	CASSLPSGSADTQYF	TGTGCCAGCAGCCTCCCTAGCGGGAGTGCAGATACGCAGTATTTT
NA	NA	13	TRBV4-3	TRBJ2-1	CASSQDRLYEQFF	TGCGCCAGCAGCCAAGATCGCCTCTATGAGCAGTTCTTC
TRBD2	NA	16	TRBV4-1	TRBJ2-3	CASSQVGTRRTDTQYF	TGCGCCAGCAGCCAAGTCGGGACTAGGCGAACAGATACGCAGTATTTT
NA	NA	15	TRBV11-3	TRBJ2-1	CASSLWSGVLSEQFF	TGTGCCAGCAGCTTATGGTCGGGAGTTTTGAGTGAGCAGTTCTTC
TRBD2	few	13	TRBV19	TRBJ2-7	CASRTSGTYEQYF	TGTGCCAGTCGGACTAGCGGAACCTACGAGCAGTACTTC
TRBD2	NA	17	TRBV5-6	TRBJ2-5	CASSLEAGGRAGETQYF	TGTGCCAGCAGCTTGGAGGCCGGCGGGAGGGCCGGTGAGACCCAGTACTTC
NA	few	16	TRBV7-9	TRBJ1-1	CASSSPARVGDTEAFF	TGTGCCAGCAGCTCCCCCGCCCGAGTCGGGGACACTGAAGCTTTCTTT